The clone carrying this T cell receptor beta chain has only a few counts. No antigen is known for it. The sample is drawn from a study of cytomegalovirus exposure and HLA in healthy donors. Whole-study results and caveats: Reportedly, diagnosis of cytomegalovirus status by the classifier showed high specificity and sensitivity. Cytomegalovirus-associated TCR beta chains were listed, numbering 164. A missense DCLRE1C variant was associated with V- and J-gene trimming of TCR beta chains in a later analysis, and an independent cohort replicated the association.

The PCR ran on 60 Vbeta and 13 Jbeta primers. Data came from immunoSEQ multiplex PCR; TCRdb stores just in-frame clones and leaves some out. The sample consists of about 160,000 clones, 84% of them appearing once. V lost 2 bases to trimming and J lost 4 bases, with 5 bases between them. This CDR3 has 12 residues. Germline V gene lookup returns CDR1 KGHSH and CDR2 LQKENI. The chain joins TRBV18 to TRBJ1-1; D remains ambiguous. Sequenced material: PBMCs. The sequence was collected from a man between 45 and 60 years old in good health and CMV-seropositive. CDR3 protein: CASSPSGTEAFF. CDR3 nucleotide sequence: TGTGCCAGCTCACCATCGGGCACTGAAGCTTTCTTT.